The T cell receptor (beta chain) described here comes from a study of CD8 T cells in ankylosing spondylitis. About this clonotype: Its specificity is not known.

Via MiXCR, TCRdb re-called the 5' RACE reads, giving one row per CDR3 protein. The sample lists more than 600,000 distinct CDR3 sequences; under 20% were seen once. Study findings and constraints: Reports of some motif variants in reactive arthritis synovial fluid and blood predate this one. What appeared characteristic of ankylosing spondylitis blood was a TCR beta motif of several highly homologous variants.

The sequence was collected from a male donor with ankylosing spondylitis. The sequenced material came from blood, either unsorted or a sorted T cell fraction (not recorded which).

CDR3 coding DNA: TGCAGTGCCGGTGCGCGCCTAGCGGGCACAGATACGCAGTATTTT. Residues: CSAGARLAGTDTQYF. The J gene is TRBJ2-3, the V gene TRBV20-1, with 7 bases matching TRBD2. The V segment lost 6 bases and the J segment 1 base; nucleotides outside the gene matches: 10. This CDR3 is 15 amino acids long. Germline V gene sequence: CDR1 DFQATT, CDR2 SNEGSKA (reference sequence).